This passage covers 29 T cell receptor beta chains from one sample sequenced in a study of molecular identifiers for immune sequencing clone quantification. TCRdb reprocessed the PCR reads with MiXCR, giving one entry per CDR3 protein. In the table there are 6,500 to 9,000 distinct CDR3 sequences, around 31% of which are singletons. The specimen sequenced was naive CD8+ T cells from blood, with Jurkat cell RNA spiked in. Regarding subset: FACS-sorted CD8+CD4-CCR7+CD45RA+ naive T cells. The receptors were gathered from a human donor in good health. Some libraries in this study had Jurkat cell RNA spiked in.

This clonotype has just a few counts. The rearrangement links TRBV2 to TRBJ2-6; the D is unclear. CDR3 length: 16 amino acids. V was trimmed by 1 base and J by 0 bases, leaving 7 bases between them. Germline V lookup: CDR1 SNHLY, CDR2 FYNNEI. The CDR3 protein is CASSEETFSGANVLTF. The CDR3 nucleotides read TGTGCCAGCAGTGAAGAGACTTTCTCTGGGGCCAACGTCCTGACTTTC. Combining the CDR3 with reference TRBV2 and TRBJ2-6 gives the whole variable domain EPEVTQTPSHQVTQMGQEVILRCVPISNHLYFYWYRQILGQKVEFLVSFYNNEISEKSEIFDDQFSVERPDGSNFTLKIRSTKLEDSAMYFCASSEETFSGANVLTFGAGSRLTVL.

This clonotype was seen only a few times. The chain is built from TRBV20-1 and TRBJ2-5; D perhaps matches TRBD2 (5 bases). Germline-derived CDR1 and CDR2 are DFQATT and SNEGSKA (reference sequence). V shed 5 bases and J shed 2 bases, with 15 bases lying between them. This CDR3 is built from 14 residues. CDR3: CSAGPRTGQETQYF. CDR3 nucleotide sequence: TGCAGTGCTGGGCCGAGGACTGGACAAGAGACCCAGTACTTC.

In this sample, this clonotype turned up a few times. The chain carries TRBV7-2 and TRBJ2-7; TRBD1 is a possible D gene (6 bases). The length of the CDR3 is 17 residues. Germline V gives CDR1 SGHTA, CDR2 FQGNSA. Trimming removed 1 base at V and 3 bases at J, with 19 bases between. CDR3 sequence: CASSLDPDSPTVYEQYF. DNA of the CDR3: TGTGCCAGCAGCTTAGATCCGGACAGCCCCACCGTCTACGAGCAGTACTTC.

The chain has TRBV20-1 and TRBJ2-7, with TRBD1 as a possible D gene (6 bases). The germline gives CDR1 DFQATT, CDR2 SNEGSKA (reference sequence). Trimming removed 1 base at V and 4 bases at J, with 17 bases between. The CDR3 has 15 amino acids. This CDR3 is CSARGGPLLVYEQYF. CDR3 bases: TGCAGTGCTAGAGGGGGGCCGCTGCTTGTTTACGAGCAGTACTTC.

This clonotype is termed medium-sized (0.01 to 0.1%). In DNA form, the CDR3 reads TGTGCCAGCAGCTGGACTAGCGGGAGGTATGATACGCAGTATTTT. Translation gives CASSWTSGRYDTQYF. The chain has TRBV5-4 and TRBJ2-3, with 14 bases fitting TRBD2. The V and J ends lost 3 bases and 6 bases, in that order; junction bases with no gene match: 3. Germline CDR1 reads SGHNT; CDR2 reads YYREEE (reference sequence). This CDR3 spans 15 amino acids.

This clonotype is classed as medium-sized. This chain joins TRBV7-2 and TRBJ2-7; no definite D call. The V gene's germline CDR1 is SGHTA and CDR2 FQGNSA. Trimming removed 3 bases at V and 1 base at J, with 7 bases between. The CDR3 has 13 amino acids. The CDR3 loop is CASSFFRSYEQYF. The CDR3 region has the DNA TGTGCCAGCAGCTTTTTTCGGTCCTACGAGCAGTACTTC.

In this sample, this clonotype is medium-sized. The chain is built from TRBV7-3 and TRBJ2-1; tentatively, D is TRBD2 (5 bases). Germline assignment: CDR1 SGHTA and CDR2 FQGTGA. With 4 bases removed from V and 6 bases from J, the gap between germline ends came to 7 bases. The CDR3 sequence is 12 residues long. CDR3 DNA sequence: TGTGCCAGCAGCTCTAGCCCCAATGAGCAGTTCTTC. This sequence encodes CASSSSPNEQFF.

On this clonotype: A read error is likely, as this CDR3 ends without the conserved phenylalanine or tryptophan. The J gene is TRBJ1-1, the V gene TRBV7-6; TRBD1 agrees at 9 bases. CDR1 is SGHVS, CDR2 FNYEAQ, per germline. The CDR3 is made up of 16 amino acids. Here the CDR3 reads CASSVATGGAFTEAFL. The CDR3 DNA is TGTGCCAGCAGCGTAGCTACAGGGGGCGCGTTCACTGAAGCTTTCCTT.

The chain combines TRBV4-1 with TRBJ2-7; D unclear. Per the germline V gene, CDR1 is MGHRA and CDR2 is YSYEKL. The germline V and J ends were trimmed by 4 bases and 1 base, with 17 bases remaining between them. CDR3 length equals 16 residues. This chain's CDR3 is CASSPRSEEPSYEQYF. The CDR3 region has the DNA TGCGCCAGCAGCCCCCGAAGCGAGGAACCGTCCTACGAGCAGTACTTC.

The CDR3 loop reads CSSQGGDSETQYF. DNA for the CDR3: TGCAGCTCTCAAGGGGGAGATTCGGAGACCCAGTACTTC. The V and J genes are TRBV29-1 and TRBJ2-5; perhaps TRBD1 as D (6 bases). The V gene lost 8 bases and the J gene lost 5 bases, with 18 bases spanning the gap. Germline V CDR1 and CDR2: SQVTM, ANQGSEA. The CDR3 runs 13 residues.

On this clonotype: This sequence may be a read error, since a much larger clone differs from it by one base. This sequence joins TRBV24-1 and TRBJ2-3; D is unclear. The CDR3 spans 11 residues. From germline, CDR1 is KGHDR and CDR2 SFDVKD. CDR3 DNA sequence: TGTGCCACCAGTACCACAGATTCGCAGTATTTT. It is translated as CATSTTDSQYF.

In its sample, this clonotype was seen once. This chain joins TRBV20-1 and TRBJ2-7; D possibly matches TRBD1 or TRBD2 (5 bases each). V shed 0 bases and J shed 1 base, with 16 bases lying between them. CDR3 size: 16 residues. The germline V gene has CDR1 DFQATT and CDR2 SNEGSKA (reference sequence). The CDR3 region has the DNA TGCAGTGCTAGAGATCTCCGGGGCCTAGAGTCCTACGAGCAGTACTTC. Its translation is CSARDLRGLESYEQYF.

The chain joins TRBV5-6 to TRBJ1-1, with TRBD1 matching 8 bases. Germline values: CDR1 SGHDT, CDR2 YYEEEE. The CDR3 is 14 residues long. The J segment lost 4 bases and the V segment lost 0 bases, leaving 2 bases of the junction unmatched. The CDR3 protein is CASSLGTGSTEAFF. The CDR3 DNA reads TGTGCCAGCAGCTTGGGGACAGGGAGCACTGAAGCTTTCTTT.

This clonotype was detected only a few times. This sequence joins TRBV27 and TRBJ1-5; D is unresolved. This CDR3 has 11 amino acids. Germline V lookup: CDR1 MNHEY, CDR2 SMNVEV (reference sequence). V was shortened by 8 bases and J by 5 bases, with 7 bases between the two germline ends. CDR3 region: CASGPYQPQHF. The DNA for the CDR3 is TGTGCCAGCGGGCCATATCAGCCCCAGCATTTT.

This chain links TRBV5-5 with TRBJ1-1, with unresolved D. V was clipped by 0 bases and J by 8 bases, with 8 bases between them. CDR1 and CDR2 (germline): SGHKS, YYEKEE (reference sequence). CDR3 length: 12 amino acids. CDR3 nucleotide sequence: TGTGCCAGCAGCTTGGTTGGCAGAGAAGCTTTCTTT. Translation gives CASSLVGREAFF.

This clonotype rates as medium-sized. V and J are TRBV28 and TRBJ2-7; D is perhaps TRBD2 (6 bases). This CDR3 comprises 14 residues. The ends were cut back, 2 bases at V and 4 bases at J, with 12 bases in the middle. Germline V lookup: CDR1 MDHEN, CDR2 SYDVKM. The DNA of the CDR3 is TGTGCCAGCAGTTTAGCGGGGAGGCGGTACGAGCAGTACTTC. The encoded protein is CASSLAGRRYEQYF.

The chain combines TRBV4-3 with TRBJ2-5; D might be TRBD1 or TRBD2, each matching 6 bases. The V end was cut by 4 bases, the J end by 4 bases, with 16 bases between. The CDR3 sequence is 15 residues long. The V gene's germline CDR1 is LGHNA and CDR2 YSLEER. In nucleotides, the CDR3 is TGCGCCAGCAGCCGACGAGAGGGGGGCTCAGAGACCCAGTACTTC. This codes for CASSRREGGSETQYF.

This clonotype was counted only a few times. The chain employs TRBV27 and TRBJ1-6; D perhaps matches TRBD1 (5 bases). V gave up 6 bases and J gave up 2 bases, with 11 bases separating them. Germline values: CDR1 MNHEY, CDR2 SMNVEV (reference sequence). This CDR3 has 15 residues. Here the CDR3 reads CASSRAGPYNSPLHF. The DNA for the CDR3 is TGTGCCAGCAGCCGCGCGGGGCCCTATAATTCACCCCTCCACTTT.

In its sample, this clonotype was seen a few times. The rearrangement links TRBV14 to TRBJ1-6; 8 bases map to TRBD1. The trim removed 6 bases at V and 3 bases at J, leaving 10 bases unmatched. Germline-derived CDR1 and CDR2 are SGHDN and FVKESK. The CDR3 loop spans 17 amino acids. Written as DNA, the CDR3 is TGTGCCAGCAGATTGGACAGGGCGACGAACTATAATTCACCCCTCCACTTT. This encodes CASRLDRATNYNSPLHF.

This clonotype was counted only a few times. The V call is TRBV7-6, the J call TRBJ1-1; 8 bases map to TRBD1. The CDR3 length is 14 residues. Per germline, CDR1 SGHVS and CDR2 FNYEAQ. V trimming: 5 bases; J trimming: 2 bases; junction bases outside the gene matches: 4. The CDR3 coding sequence is TGTGCCAGCAGCCCAGGGGGCCCAAACACTGAAGCTTTCTTT. Translated, it gives CASSPGGPNTEAFF.

This clonotype appeared a few times. This chain links TRBV19 with TRBJ2-1; 7 bases fit TRBD2. J was trimmed by 10 bases and V by 7 bases; bases with no gene match: 13. Germline CDR1 is LNHDA and CDR2 is SQIVND (reference sequence). The CDR3 contains 14 residues. In nucleotides, the CDR3 is TGTGCCAGTACCCTTGGGGGGGTCCGTGGGGAGCAGTTCTTC. It is translated as CASTLGGVRGEQFF.

J is TRBJ1-4 and V is TRBV29-1, with TRBD1 matching over 7 bases. The V gene end was trimmed by 7 bases and the J gene end by 0 bases; junction bases not matched to a gene: 8. Germline V CDR1 and CDR2: SQVTM, ANQGSEA. The CDR3 totals 15 residues. The DNA for the CDR3 is TGCAGCGCTGGGACAGTCTTTGCAACTAATGAAAAACTGTTTTTT. It translates to CSAGTVFATNEKLFF.

For this clonotype: Here the CDR3 omits its conserved ending phenylalanine or tryptophan, so a read error is the likely source. J is TRBJ1-5 and V is TRBV28; D perhaps matches TRBD1 (5 bases). The CDR3 has 15 amino acids. Trimming cost V 8 bases and J 7 bases, with 21 bases left between them. CDR1 MDHEN and CDR2 SYDVKM come from the germline V gene. CDR3 region: CASGEAPDISQPQHI. The DNA for the CDR3 is TGTGCCAGCGGTGAGGCCCCGGACATCAGCCAGCCCCAGCATATT.

Comments on this clonotype: Its ends do not fully match the called genes, so a read error is possible. The chain couples TRBV6-2 or TRBV6-3 to TRBJ2-5; TRBD2 agrees at 11 bases. CDR3 size: 13 residues. Germline V lookup: CDR1 MNHEY, CDR2 SVGEGT. CDR3 region: CASSYSTSGANSF. The CDR3 nucleotides are TGTGCCAGCAGTTACTCGACTAGCGGGGCCAATTCATTC.

The chain joins TRBV5-4 to TRBJ2-7, with a weak D call TRBD1 (6 bases). Germline V gene data show CDR1 as SGHNT and CDR2 as YYREEE (reference sequence). This CDR3 has 14 residues. Trimming took 4 bases from V and 3 from J, leaving 14 bases between them. The CDR3 reads CASSIGTNFYEQYF. The CDR3 DNA is TGTGCCAGCAGCATCGGGACAAATTTCTACGAGCAGTACTTC.

CDR3 in DNA: TGTGCCAGCAGCGTAGATGGGACCCCACCCCAGGAGACCCAGTACTTC. This encodes CASSVDGTPPQETQYF. The chain joins TRBV9 to TRBJ2-5; D tentatively reads TRBD1 or TRBD2 (5 bases each). This CDR3 contains 16 residues. V lost 0 bases and J lost 5, with 17 bases in between. From germline, CDR1 is SGDLS and CDR2 YYNGEE. Together with reference TRBV9 and TRBJ2-5, the CDR3 gives the full variable domain: DSGVTQTPKHLITATGQRVTLRCSPRSGDLSVYWYQQSLDQGLQFLIQYYNGEERAKGNILERFSAQQFPDLHSELNLSSLELGDSALYFCASSVDGTPPQETQYFGPGTRLLVL.

V gene TRBV7-9 combines with J gene TRBJ1-4; 7 bases line up with TRBD1. With 1 base clipped from V and 6 bases from J, the junction kept 5 bases outside the gene matches. The CDR3 runs to 15 residues. CDR1 is SEHNR, CDR2 FQNEAQ, per germline (reference sequence). As DNA, the CDR3 is TGTGCCAGCAGCTTAGTGAGGGGGCTGGATGAAAAACTGTTTTTT. Its translation: CASSLVRGLDEKLFF.

This clonotype was counted between two and nine times. The chain recombines TRBV5-1 with TRBJ2-7; D unresolved. Germline CDR1 SGHRS, CDR2 YFSETQ. V dropped 3 bases and J dropped 1 base, with 5 bases sitting between them. This CDR3 has 12 residues. The CDR3 coding sequence is TGCGCCAGCAGCTCGGCTTCCTACGAGCAGTACTTC. Encoded protein: CASSSASYEQYF.

V and J are TRBV28 and TRBJ2-3, with D tentatively TRBD1 (6 bases). V shed 4 bases and J shed 8 bases, with 22 bases lying between them. The germline gives CDR1 MDHEN, CDR2 SYDVKM. This CDR3 is 16 amino acids long. The CDR3 spells CASSYRTVAGGVTQYF. CDR3 sequence (DNA): TGTGCCAGCAGTTATCGGACAGTGGCTGGTGGGGTTACGCAGTATTTT.